The clone carrying this T cell receptor (beta chain) was seen ten or more times. Its antigen is undetermined. The data stem from a study of T-cell reconstitution after alpha-beta-depleted transplantation in children. Unique molecular identifiers featured in how the TCRbeta library was prepared. TCRdb itself ran the PCR reads through MiXCR, one entry per CDR3 protein. Of 900,000 or so distinct CDR3 sequences listed, about 16% are singletons. V shed 0 bases and J shed 11 bases, with 14 bases lying between them. This CDR3 has 13 amino acids. CDR1 and CDR2 from the germline V gene are SGHRS and YFSETQ. Study results and caveats: Newly made T cells mostly supplied T-cell counts and diversity one year after transplant. It was surviving recipient T cells and thymic progenitors that gave some patients high TCRbeta diversity at day 60. By about two months after transplant, alpha-beta T cells reportedly arose from several hundred graft clones that had expanded.

The material sequenced was PBMCs, mostly from graft donor cells, taken 360 days after TCRalphabeta/CD19-depleted stem cell transplant. The receptor's source is a male patient younger than 18 who had a stem cell transplant for acute lymphoblastic leukemia, so the T cells may come from the graft donor. The chain has TRBV5-1 and TRBJ1-1; TRBD1 might be the D (6 bases). The CDR3 reads CASSLEVGAQAFF. The DNA for the CDR3 is TGCGCCAGCAGCTTGGAGGTGGGGGCCCAGGCTTTCTTT. Complete variable domain (other parts from reference TRBV5-1 and TRBJ1-1): KAGVTQTPRYLIKTRGQQVTLSCSPISGHRSVSWYQQTPGQGLQFLFEYFSETQRNKGNFPGRFSGRQFSNSRSEMNVSTLELGDSALYLCASSLEVGAQAFFGQGTRLTVV.